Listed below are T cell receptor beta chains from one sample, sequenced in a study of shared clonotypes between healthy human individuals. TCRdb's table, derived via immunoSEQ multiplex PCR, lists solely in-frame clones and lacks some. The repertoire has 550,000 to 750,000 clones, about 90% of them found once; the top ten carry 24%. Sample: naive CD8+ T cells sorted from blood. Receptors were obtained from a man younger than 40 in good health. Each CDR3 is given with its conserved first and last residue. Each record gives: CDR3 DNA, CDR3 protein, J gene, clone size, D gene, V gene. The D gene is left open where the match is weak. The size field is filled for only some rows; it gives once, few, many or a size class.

DNA: TGTGCCAGCAGCTTAGGTGTGGGAGCCCCAGATACGCAGTATTTT; CDR3: CASSLGVGAPDTQYF; J: TRBJ2-3; size: NA; D: NA; V: TRBV11-2
DNA: TGTGCCATCAAGAGGACTACAAAGACCCAGTACTTC; CDR3: CAIKRTTKTQYF; J: TRBJ2-5; size: NA; D: NA; V: TRBV2
DNA: TGTGCCAGCAGCCCCTCGGGACAGAAAAAAGGAAACACCATATATTTT; CDR3: CASSPSGQKKGNTIYF; J: TRBJ1-3; size: few; D: TRBD1; V: TRBV7-6
DNA: TGTGCCAGCAGTTATTTAGCGGGGTCGAACACTGAAGCTTTCTTT; CDR3: CASSYLAGSNTEAFF; J: TRBJ1-1; size: NA; D: NA; V: TRBV6-5
DNA: TGTGCCACCAGCAGAGTCCCAGGAGCGGGAGCGTCGGCAGATACGCAGTATTTT; CDR3: CATSRVPGAGASADTQYF; J: TRBJ2-3; size: once; D: TRBD2; V: TRBV15
DNA: TGTGCCAGTAGTCTCCGGACAGTCTCCTACAATGAGCAGTTCTTC; CDR3: CASSLRTVSYNEQFF; J: TRBJ2-1; size: NA; D: NA; V: TRBV19
DNA: TGTGCCAGCAGCGATAGAACGCGGGAGCTAGAGACCCAGTACTTC; CDR3: CASSDRTRELETQYF; J: TRBJ2-5; size: NA; D: TRBD2; V: TRBV7-9
DNA: TGCGCCAGCAGCACAGGGGTTACGTATCAGCCCCAGCATTTT; CDR3: CASSTGVTYQPQHF; J: TRBJ1-5; size: NA; D: TRBD1; V: TRBV4-1
DNA: TGTGCCAGCAGACGGACTGCGGACTCCTACAATGAGCAGTTCTTC; CDR3: CASRRTADSYNEQFF; J: TRBJ2-1; size: NA; D: NA; V: TRBV7-9
DNA: TGTGCCAGCAGCTTTCGACCCGGGGAGGACCGGGACTACAATGAGCAGTTCTTC; CDR3: CASSFRPGEDRDYNEQFF; J: TRBJ2-1; size: NA; D: NA; V: TRBV7-6
DNA: TGCGCCAGCAGCTGGCGGCCAGGGAGTCGGTTGGACACCGGGGAGCTGTTTTTT; CDR3: CASSWRPGSRLDTGELFF; J: TRBJ2-2; size: NA; D: NA; V: TRBV5-1
DNA: TGCAGTACCTTGGAGCCCACGAACAATGAGCAGTTCTTC; CDR3: CSTLEPTNNEQFF; J: TRBJ2-1; size: NA; D: NA; V: TRBV29-1
DNA: TGTGCCAGTAGTATAGGACAGGCCTACAATGAGCAGTTCTTC; CDR3: CASSIGQAYNEQFF; J: TRBJ2-1; size: NA; D: NA; V: TRBV19
DNA: TGTGCCAGCAGCTTGCGGGAGGTTGTGGATACGCAGTATTTT; CDR3: CASSLREVVDTQYF; J: TRBJ2-3; size: NA; D: TRBD2; V: TRBV7-2
DNA: TGTGCCAGCAGCTTAGAGGCCCCACCCTACGAGCAGTACTTC; CDR3: CASSLEAPPYEQYF; J: TRBJ2-7; size: NA; D: NA; V: TRBV11-2
DNA: TGTGCCAGCAGTTGGGCGGTTACGAACACCGGGGAGCTGTTTTTT; CDR3: CASSWAVTNTGELFF; J: TRBJ2-2; size: NA; D: NA; V: TRBV28
DNA: TGTGCCAGCAGTCCGCGGGACAGGGATAAGTCCGGGGAGCTGTTTTTT; CDR3: CASSPRDRDKSGELFF; J: TRBJ2-2; size: NA; D: TRBD1; V: TRBV27
DNA: TGTGCCAGCAGCCAACACGGGTTGGAGCCCCAGCATTTT; CDR3: CASSQHGLEPQHF; J: TRBJ1-5; size: NA; D: NA; V: TRBV14
DNA: TGTGCCAGTAAAAGGGCAGGGATGGACACCGGGGAGCTGTTTTTT; CDR3: CASKRAGMDTGELFF; J: TRBJ2-2; size: NA; D: NA; V: TRBV2
DNA: TGTGCCAGCAGTACTTACCGCCTCTCTGACAGGGGGAGTCACCTAGAGACCCAGTACTTC; CDR3: CASSTYRLSDRGSHLETQYF; J: TRBJ2-5; size: NA; D: TRBD1; V: TRBV28
DNA: TGTGCCAGCAGTTTGTCCATGGCAGGGATGGCTGAGCAGTTCTTC; CDR3: CASSLSMAGMAEQFF; J: TRBJ2-1; size: NA; D: NA; V: TRBV27
DNA: TGTGCCAGTAGCCAAAGCTCCTACAATGAGCAGTTCTTC; CDR3: CASSQSSYNEQFF; J: TRBJ2-1; size: few; D: NA; V: TRBV19
DNA: TGTGCCTGGAGTGATAGCAGGAATGAGCAGTTCTTC; CDR3: CAWSDSRNEQFF; J: TRBJ2-1; size: once; D: NA; V: TRBV30
DNA: TGTGCCAGCAGCTTAGTAAACTACGAGCAGTACTTC; CDR3: CASSLVNYEQYF; J: TRBJ2-7; size: NA; D: NA; V: TRBV11-2